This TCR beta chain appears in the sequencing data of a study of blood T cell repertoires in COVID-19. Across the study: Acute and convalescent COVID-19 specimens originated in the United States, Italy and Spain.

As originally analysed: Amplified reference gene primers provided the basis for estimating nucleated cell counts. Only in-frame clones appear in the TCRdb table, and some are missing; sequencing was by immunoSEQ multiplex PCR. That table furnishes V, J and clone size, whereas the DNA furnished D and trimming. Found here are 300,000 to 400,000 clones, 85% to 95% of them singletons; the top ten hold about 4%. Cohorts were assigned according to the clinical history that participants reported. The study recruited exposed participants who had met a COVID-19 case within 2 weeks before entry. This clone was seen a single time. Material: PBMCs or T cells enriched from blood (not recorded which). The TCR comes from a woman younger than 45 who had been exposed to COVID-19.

The CDR3 coding sequence is TGCGCCAGCAGCCTGGGACTGGCAGAAGGCTACACCTTC. Translation gives CASSLGLAEGYTF. The chain recombines TRBV4-1 with TRBJ1-2; a possible D gene is TRBD1 (5 bases). Between the trimmed V and J ends, which lost 4 bases and 8 bases, there was a span of 14 bases. Germline assignment: CDR1 MGHRA and CDR2 YSYEKL. The CDR3 contains 13 residues.